The 23 T cell receptor beta chains in this list originate from one sample, sequenced in a study of beta chain features in type 1 diabetes. The authors reverse transcribed all of the isolated RNA, so sequencing captured expressed TCRB transcripts. The method was immunoSEQ multiplex PCR; TCRdb's version includes in-frame clones alone and lacks a portion of them. The table lists 250,000 to 350,000 clones, 12% to 15% of them singletons. The sequenced sample consisted of central memory CD4+ T cells from blood. Source of these receptors: a man younger than 45 in good health.

This clone has a handful of counts. This could be a read error, since a much larger clone is one nucleotide away. The V and J genes are TRBV7-9 and TRBJ2-6; no firm D call. Trimming removed 2 bases at V and 0 bases at J, with 5 bases between. CDR3 size: 15 residues. Germline CDR1 and CDR2: SEHNR and FQNEAQ (reference sequence). In DNA form, the CDR3 reads TGTGCCAGCAGCTTAATGAGCTCTGGGGCCAACGTCCTGACTTTC. Protein product: CASSLMSSGANVLTF.

This chain links TRBV9 with TRBJ2-3; D not resolved. The CDR3 totals 13 residues. V dropped 3 bases and J dropped 4 bases, with 9 bases sitting between them. In germline, CDR1 is SGDLS, CDR2 YYNGEE. For the CDR3, the DNA is TGTGCCAGCAGCGCCAAATGGGCAGATACGCAGTATTTT. This codes for CASSAKWADTQYF. The full variable domain, with the rest looked up from reference TRBV9 and TRBJ2-3, is DSGVTQTPKHLITATGQRVTLRCSPRSGDLSVYWYQQSLDQGLQFLIQYYNGEERAKGNILERFSAQQFPDLHSELNLSSLELGDSALYFCASSAKWADTQYFGPGTRLTVL.

This clone was picked up a small number of times. The chain employs TRBV7-8 and TRBJ2-3; TRBD2 agrees at 8 bases. The CDR3 contains 17 residues. With V trimmed by 1 base and J by 1 base, 7 bases remained unmatched. Germline assignment: CDR1 SGHVS and CDR2 FQNEAQ. In DNA form, the CDR3 reads TGTGCCAGCAGCTTAGTGGGTAGCGGGGTTGGCACAGATACGCAGTATTTT. Protein: CASSLVGSGVGTDTQYF.

Only a few counts were recorded for this clone. The CDR3 DNA reads as TGTGCCAGCAGTTACGGGGATAGAAATCAGCCCCAGCATTTT. Its translation is CASSYGDRNQPQHF. This chain connects TRBV6-6 to TRBJ1-5; the D is unclear. V dropped 2 bases and J dropped 4 bases, with 9 bases sitting between them. This CDR3 is built from 14 residues. Germline CDR1 is MNHNY and CDR2 is SVGAGI (reference sequence).

This clone was observed a handful of times. The chain couples TRBV4-3 to TRBJ2-4, with 8 bases that match TRBD1. This CDR3 spans 14 amino acids. Trimming took 2 bases from V and 9 from J; bases not matched to a gene: 6. The V gene's germline CDR1 is LGHNA and CDR2 YSLEER. CDR3 protein: CASSQQGQDGIQYF. Written as DNA, the CDR3 is TGCGCCAGCAGCCAACAGGGACAGGATGGCATTCAGTACTTC.

V and J are TRBV4-1 and TRBJ2-5; TRBD2 matches 7 bases. The CDR3 contains 15 residues. Trimming removed 4 bases from V and 7 bases from J; junction bases left unmatched: 12. Germline CDR1 and CDR2: MGHRA and YSYEKL. DNA for the CDR3: TGCGCCAGCAGCCCCGGCTTGGGGGAGGGAGCGACCCAGTACTTC. Residues: CASSPGLGEGATQYF.

The CDR3 region is CASTTASGMNTGELFF. For the CDR3, the DNA is TGTGCCAGTACCACGGCGAGCGGGATGAACACCGGGGAGCTGTTTTTT. J is TRBJ2-2 and V is TRBV19; TRBD2 aligns across 7 bases. J lost 1 base, V lost 7 bases, and 9 bases had no gene match. Per germline, CDR1 LNHDA and CDR2 SQIVND (reference sequence). CDR3 length: 16 amino acids.

This clone was seen more than once but under ten times. This chain uses TRBV7-2 with TRBJ1-5; no clear D gene. The CDR3 length is 17 residues. CDR1 and CDR2 (germline): SGHTA, FQGNSA. Trimming stripped 2 bases from V and 5 bases from J, with 19 bases between. CDR3 in amino acids: CASSLYARVEGDQPQHF. CDR3 DNA sequence: TGTGCCAGCAGCTTATATGCCCGGGTAGAGGGAGATCAGCCCCAGCATTTT.

The chain carries TRBV10-3 and TRBJ2-1, with D hard to call. Trimming removed 10 bases from V and 5 bases from J, with 21 bases in between. Per the germline V gene, CDR1 is ENHRY and CDR2 is SYGVKD. CDR3 size: 15 residues. The CDR3 sequence: CATLGSGPRDNEQFF. Here the CDR3 DNA reads TGTGCCACCCTAGGCTCGGGTCCGCGCGACAATGAGCAGTTCTTC.

The genes are TRBV7-2 and TRBJ2-5; D remains ambiguous. V lost 5 bases to trimming and J lost 8 bases, with 9 bases between them. The CDR3 extends over 11 amino acids. The germline V gene encodes CDR1 SGHTA and CDR2 FQGNSA. The CDR3 DNA sequence: TGTGCCAGCAGCATATTCACAACCCAGTACTTC. Protein sequence: CASSIFTTQYF.

The chain couples TRBV10-3 to TRBJ2-7; the match to TRBD1 covers 8 bases. In germline, CDR1 is ENHRY, CDR2 SYGVKD. The CDR3 has 13 amino acids. CDR3: CASSRTGMEEQYV. The CDR3 bases are TGTGCCAGCAGTCGGACAGGGATGGAAGAGCAGTACGTC.

V gene TRBV5-6 combines with J gene TRBJ1-5; TRBD1 might be the D (5 bases). The germline V and J ends were trimmed by 3 bases and 6 bases, with 16 bases remaining between them. Germline CDR1 SGHDT, CDR2 YYEEEE. This CDR3 region has 15 residues. CDR3: CASSSLSGLVQPQHF. Here the CDR3 DNA reads TGTGCCAGCAGCTCCCTTTCGGGGCTTGTTCAGCCCCAGCATTTT. The full variable domain, with the rest looked up from reference TRBV5-6 and TRBJ1-5, is DAGVTQSPTHLIKTRGQQVTLRCSPKSGHDTVSWYQQALGQGPQFIFQYYEEEERQRGNFPDRFSGHQFPNYSSELNVNALLLGDSALYLCASSSLSGLVQPQHFGDGTRLSIL.

This clone was observed a few times. V usage is TRBV18 and J usage is TRBJ2-5; D is undetermined. Germline-derived CDR1 and CDR2 are KGHSH and LQKENI. The V end lost 3 bases, the J end lost 7 bases, and 21 bases lay between the germline ends. The CDR3 covers 16 residues. The CDR3 region has the DNA TGTGCCAGCTCACCTCAACAAGCCACAGTGGGTCCGACCCAGTACTTC. Translating it yields CASSPQQATVGPTQYF. Full variable domain (missing parts from reference TRBV18 and TRBJ2-5): NAGVMQNPRHLVRRRGQEARLRCSPMKGHSHVYWYRQLPEEGLKFMVYLQKENIIDESGMPKERFSAEFPKEGPSILRIQQVVRGDSAAYFCASSPQQATVGPTQYFGPGTRLLVL.

This clone was recorded at least ten times. The gene calls are TRBV7-8 and TRBJ1-1; TRBD1 might be the D (6 bases). V was clipped by 2 bases and J by 10 bases, with 14 bases between them. Germline V lookup: CDR1 SGHVS, CDR2 FQNEAQ. The CDR3 contains 13 residues. CDR3 in amino acids: CASSLRGRRGAFF. The DNA for the CDR3 is TGTGCCAGCAGCTTACGGGGACGCAGGGGAGCTTTCTTT.

The V call is TRBV21-1, the J call TRBJ2-4; the table calls TRBD1, which could not be checked here. TRBV21-1 is shown as a pseudogene. The CDR3 loop spans 17 amino acids. Here the CDR3 DNA reads TGTGCCAGCAGCCGCCTTCAGGGGTTTATAGCCAAAAACATTCAGTACTTC. The encoded protein is CASSRLQGFIAKNIQYF.

This sequence joins TRBV6-5 and TRBJ2-5; D remains ambiguous. Germline loops: CDR1 MNHEY, CDR2 SVGAGI. The CDR3 covers 15 residues. With 0 bases removed from V and 1 base from J, the gap between germline ends came to 9 bases. The CDR3 DNA is TGTGCCAGCAGTTACTCGATGCCTATCCAAGAGACCCAGTACTTC. Its protein is CASSYSMPIQETQYF.

This clone has ten or more counts. The gene calls are TRBV18 and TRBJ2-5; D ambiguous. The CDR3 extends over 14 amino acids. CDR1 KGHSH and CDR2 LQKENI come from the germline V gene. The germline V and J ends were trimmed by 0 bases and 2 bases, with 7 bases remaining between them. CDR3 protein: CASSPPTKQETQYF. The CDR3 DNA is TGTGCCAGCTCACCACCGACAAAGCAAGAGACCCAGTACTTC.

This chain connects TRBV6-5 to TRBJ1-5, with a tentative D call TRBD1 (5 bases). Germline V gene lookup returns CDR1 MNHEY and CDR2 SVGAGI. The CDR3 runs to 15 residues. The V end lost 5 bases, the J end lost 1 base, and 12 bases lay between the germline ends. As DNA, the CDR3 is TGTGCCAGCAGTATCGCGGGGGGAAGCAATCAGCCCCAGCATTTT. It encodes CASSIAGGSNQPQHF.

The rearrangement links TRBV2 to TRBJ1-1; D gene ambiguous. Germline CDR1 SNHLY, CDR2 FYNNEI. Trimming left V 3 bases short and J 4 bases short, with 6 bases between. The CDR3 runs to 12 residues. The CDR3 DNA reads as TGTGCCAGCAGTGATTGGTTCACTGAAGCTTTCTTT. This sequence encodes CASSDWFTEAFF.

The rearrangement joins TRBV25-1 to TRBJ2-1, with a possible D match to TRBD1 (6 bases). Germline CDR1 MGHDK, CDR2 SYGVNS. The V gene lost 6 bases and the J gene lost 0 bases, with 9 bases spanning the gap. The CDR3 length is 14 residues. CDR3 nucleotide sequence: TGTGCCAGCAGACAGGGTTTCTCCTACAATGAGCAGTTCTTC. Translated, it gives CASRQGFSYNEQFF.

This clone was counted only a few times. V gene TRBV25-1 combines with J gene TRBJ1-2, with TRBD1 matching 7 bases. The trim removed 0 bases at V and 8 bases at J, leaving 12 bases unmatched. CDR3 length: 16 residues. In germline, CDR1 is MGHDK, CDR2 SYGVNS. CDR3 DNA: TGTGCCAGCAGTGAATATAGCCACGTAAGGGGGCACGGCTACACCTTC. Its protein is CASSEYSHVRGHGYTF.

In its sample, this clone was seen a few times. The chain joins TRBV2 to TRBJ1-2; 8 nucleotides match TRBD1. The CDR3 loop spans 13 amino acids. Germline values: CDR1 SNHLY, CDR2 FYNNEI. V dropped 8 bases and J dropped 8; count of bases not matched to a gene: 10. Here the CDR3 DNA reads TGTGCCAGCGCGAGGACAGGGTACCTGGGCTACACCTTC. It encodes CASARTGYLGYTF.

The CDR3 nucleotides are TGTGCCAGCAGCGAGGCCGGGGGTGGCTACACCTTC. Its translation is CASSEAGGGYTF. This chain connects TRBV6-6 to TRBJ1-2; the D gene is possibly TRBD1 (5 bases). Looked up from germline, CDR1 is MNHNY and CDR2 is SVGAGI (reference sequence). CDR3 length: 12 residues. Trimming took off 6 bases at V and 7 bases at J, with 12 bases between the two ends.